These 30 T cell receptor beta chains were all obtained from the same sample, sequenced in a study of T cells after posttransplantation cyclophosphamide. The protocol was immunoSEQ multiplex PCR, while the TCRdb copy is restricted to in-frame clones and leaves out a portion. The repertoire holds some 10,000 clones, with roughly 80% as singletons. Treatment was busulfan-fludarabine conditioning, a marrow graft, and cyclophosphamide on days +3 and +4. Specimen: PBMCs, collected after allogeneic stem cell transplant with posttransplant cyclophosphamide. The receptors were sampled from a female patient aged 50-59 years who received an allogeneic stem cell transplant from a related donor, was CMV-positive, and had no GVHD. The graft donor may account for some of the T cells.

To note about this clone: The junction departs from germline at one end; a sequencing error may be responsible. The same CDR3 is also encoded by other DNA sequences in this sample. This chain connects TRBV6-1 to TRBJ2-1; D remains unclear. Germline CDR1 reads MNHNS; CDR2 reads SASEGT. The CDR3 has 14 residues. This CDR3 is CASKVFTTYNEQFF. CDR3 bases: TGCGCCAGCAAGGTTTTTACTACCTACAATGAGCAGTTCTTC.

By sample share, this clone is medium-sized. V usage is TRBV10-3 and J usage is TRBJ2-2; the D gene is possibly TRBD1 (6 bases). Germline assignment: CDR1 ENHRY and CDR2 SYGVKD. Trimming took 8 bases from V and 4 from J, leaving 8 bases between them. This CDR3 region has 12 residues. Written as DNA, the CDR3 is TGTGCCATCCAACAGGGCACCGGGGAGCTGTTTTTT. Amino acid sequence: CAIQQGTGELFF.

The chain employs TRBV5-8 and TRBJ1-1, with a tentative D call TRBD1 (5 bases). V lost 5 bases, J lost 3 bases, and 11 bases lay in between. CDR3 size: 13 residues. CDR1 and CDR2 (germline): SGHTS, YDEGEE. The CDR3 DNA follows: TGTGCCAGCAGACGGACAATCTACACTGAAGCTTTCTTT. It encodes CASRRTIYTEAFF.

This clone has a handful of counts. The chain employs TRBV14 and TRBJ1-2; D not certain. The CDR3 sequence is 11 residues long. The V gene lost 4 bases and the J gene lost 8 bases, with 8 bases spanning the gap. Germline V CDR1 and CDR2: SGHDN, FVKESK. The DNA for the CDR3 is TGTGCCAGCAGCCCCGGGATCGGCTACACCTTC. This encodes CASSPGIGYTF.

The rearrangement uses TRBV19 and TRBJ1-4, with D possibly TRBD1 on 5 matching bases. Between the trimmed V and J ends, which lost 5 bases and 10 bases, there was a span of 11 bases. The CDR3 is 12 residues long. Germline-derived CDR1 and CDR2 are LNHDA and SQIVND (reference sequence). CDR3: CASSEQGGKLFF. The DNA of the CDR3 is TGTGCCAGTAGTGAGCAGGGCGGAAAACTGTTTTTT.

This clone was seen a handful of times. The chain couples TRBV7-2 to TRBJ1-5; 7 bases are a match to TRBD1. The V and J ends lost 2 bases and 2 bases, in that order; junction bases with no gene match: 3. The CDR3 sequence is 15 residues long. Germline V gene sequence: CDR1 SGHTA, CDR2 FQGNSA. CDR3 sequence (DNA): TGTGCCAGCAGCTTACTAACAGGGGGCAATCAGCCCCAGCATTTT. Protein sequence: CASSLLTGGNQPQHF.

This clone was picked up a small number of times. This chain links TRBV30 with TRBJ1-4, with 11 nucleotides matching TRBD1. The germline gives CDR1 GTSNPN, CDR2 SVGIG (reference sequence). V shed 2 bases, J shed 8 bases, and the junction held 4 bases outside the gene matches. The CDR3 length is 14 residues. The CDR3 loop reads CAWSRTGGSEKLFF. DNA of the CDR3: TGTGCCTGGAGTCGGACAGGGGGCTCGGAAAAACTGTTTTTT.

The DNA of the CDR3 is TGCGCCAGCAGCCAAGAAAAGGGACAGGGAGTTAGCTCTGGGGCCAACGTCCTGACTTTC. It specifies CASSQEKGQGVSSGANVLTF. The V call is TRBV4-1, the J call TRBJ2-6, with TRBD1 matching 9 bases. Trimming removed 0 bases from V and 0 bases from J; junction bases left unmatched: 9. The length of the CDR3 is 20 residues. Germline V gives CDR1 MGHRA, CDR2 YSYEKL.

The chain carries TRBV7-6 and TRBJ1-6, with TRBD1 identical over 8 bases. The germline V gene has CDR1 SGHVS and CDR2 FNYEAQ. The CDR3 contains 13 residues. The junction had 4 bases not matched to a gene; V was cut back by 2 bases and J by 13 bases. CDR3 protein: CASSLQGATPLHF. CDR3 DNA sequence: TGTGCCAGCAGCTTACAGGGGGCCACCCCCCTCCACTTT.

The chain combines TRBV2 with TRBJ2-3, with TRBD1 as a possible D gene (5 bases). Germline loops: CDR1 SNHLY, CDR2 FYNNEI. V was clipped by 7 bases and J by 2 bases, with 10 bases between them. The CDR3 has 13 residues. The CDR3 spells CASTSGYTDTQYF. The CDR3 nucleotides read TGTGCCAGCACCTCAGGGTACACAGATACGCAGTATTTT.

The sample holds one count of this clone. This rearrangement joins TRBV7-8 to TRBJ1-5; 11 bases map to TRBD1. There are 17 residues in the CDR3. Germline-derived CDR1 and CDR2 are SGHVS and FQNEAQ. V gave up 3 bases and J gave up 6 bases; unmatched junction bases: 10. The CDR3 nucleotides read TGTGCCAGCAGCTTTTTTCCAGGACAGGGGGCAGGTCAGCCCCAGCATTTT. This gives the protein CASSFFPGQGAGQPQHF.

CDR3 coding DNA: TGTGCCACCAGCAGAGGTTCCGTTGACTACGAGCAGTACTTC. Protein sequence: CATSRGSVDYEQYF. J is TRBJ2-5 and V is TRBV15, with no clear D. The J call is doubtful: the DNA matches TRBJ2-7 better. CDR3 length: 14 residues. The germline V gene encodes CDR1 LNHNV and CDR2 YYDKDF (reference sequence).

The CDR3 bases are TGTGCCAGCTCGGTCCGACAGGGGAACACTGAAGCTTTCTTT. It encodes CASSVRQGNTEAFF. This chain joins TRBV18 and TRBJ1-1; TRBD1 matches at 7 bases. With V trimmed by 6 bases and J by 1 base, 5 bases remained unmatched. This CDR3 has 14 residues. CDR1 is KGHSH, CDR2 LQKENI, per germline.

The V call is TRBV11-2, the J call TRBJ2-7; 8 bases are shared with TRBD1. Trimming cost V 3 bases and J 9 bases; bases outside gene matches: 7. The CDR3 has 13 residues. Germline-derived CDR1 and CDR2 are SGHAT and FQNNGV. The CDR3 DNA reads TGTGCCAGCAGCTTGGACAGGGACTGGGTGCAGTACTTC. This sequence encodes CASSLDRDWVQYF.

The chain uses TRBV7-9 and TRBJ2-1; 10 bases line up with TRBD1. V lost 6 bases and J lost 5; bases outside the gene matches: 7. Germline values: CDR1 SEHNR, CDR2 FQNEAQ (reference sequence). CDR3 length: 15 residues. CDR3 loop: CASRSGTGVHNEQFF. The CDR3, as DNA: TGTGCCAGCAGGTCCGGGACAGGGGTCCACAATGAGCAGTTCTTC.

The rearrangement joins TRBV7-8 to TRBJ2-7, with 8 positions matching TRBD2. CDR1 and CDR2 from the germline V gene are SGHVS and FQNEAQ. After removal of 0 bases from V and 6 bases from J, the junction contained 7 bases not matched to a gene. The CDR3 consists of 15 residues. CDR3 in DNA: TGTGCCAGCAGCTTAGCTAGCGGGGCGGGGACCGAGCAGTACTTC. It yields the protein CASSLASGAGTEQYF.

This chain links TRBV30 with TRBJ2-3, with D possibly TRBD1 on 6 matching bases. The CDR3 is made up of 14 amino acids. Trimming cost V 5 bases and J 2 bases, with 14 bases left between them. Germline CDR1 reads GTSNPN; CDR2 reads SVGIG (reference sequence). The CDR3 bases are TGTGCCTGGGCCCGGGACACGACCACAGATACGCAGTATTTT. It yields the protein CAWARDTTTDTQYF.

The rearrangement links TRBV7-8 to TRBJ2-3, with 9 bases lining up with TRBD2. The CDR3 consists of 18 residues. Germline loops: CDR1 SGHVS, CDR2 FQNEAQ. Losses at the gene ends were 1 base for V and 0 bases for J; bases not matched to a gene: 8. CDR3 bases: TGTGCCAGCAGCTTAGTCATCGAGCGGGGGGCTAGCACAGATACGCAGTATTTT. It is translated as CASSLVIERGASTDTQYF.

The genes are TRBV5-6 and TRBJ2-1; 8 bases are shared with TRBD2. The germline CDR1 and CDR2 sequences are SGHDT and YYEEEE. The CDR3 extends over 15 amino acids. The ends lost 7 bases at V and 9 bases at J; junction bases unmatched: 15. In nucleotides, the CDR3 is TGTGCCAGCCTCGGGAGTAGCGGGGCGGGGGGTGAGCAGTTCTTC. Its translation is CASLGSSGAGGEQFF.

The rearrangement uses TRBV19 and TRBJ1-4; D call uncertain. The CDR3 sequence is 15 residues long. From germline, CDR1 is LNHDA and CDR2 SQIVND (reference sequence). Trimming removed 3 bases at V and 5 bases at J, with 13 bases between. CDR3 protein: CASSMVRSANEKLFF. For the CDR3, the DNA is TGTGCCAGTAGTATGGTAAGGAGCGCAAATGAAAAACTGTTTTTT. The full variable domain, in which reference TRBV19 and TRBJ1-4 provide the parts outside the CDR3, is DGGITQSPKYLFRKEGQNVTLSCEQNLNHDAMYWYRQDPGQGLRLIYYSQIVNDFQKGDIAEGYSVSREKKESFPLTVTSAQKNPTAFYLCASSMVRSANEKLFFGSGTQLSVL.

The chain carries TRBV4-2 and TRBJ2-3, with D unclear. V gave up 6 bases and J gave up 4 bases, with 11 bases separating them. The CDR3 is 13 amino acids. From germline, CDR1 is LGHNA and CDR2 YNFKEQ. Written as DNA, the CDR3 is TGTGCCAGCAGACCCACAGTTTCAGATACGCAGTATTTT. As protein: CASRPTVSDTQYF.

DNA for the CDR3: TGTGCCAGCAGCCAAGGGAATCCGGCAGGGTTCCGGGGGGACTCCTACGAGCAGTACTTC. Its translation is CASSQGNPAGFRGDSYEQYF. The chain joins TRBV4-2 to TRBJ2-7, with 7 nucleotides matching TRBD2. CDR3 length equals 20 residues. The germline V gene has CDR1 LGHNA and CDR2 YNFKEQ. V dropped 1 base and J dropped 0; count of bases not matched to a gene: 18.

V usage is TRBV9 and J usage is TRBJ2-7, with D perhaps TRBD1 (6 bases). This CDR3 comprises 16 residues. V was pared by 3 bases and J by 0 bases, with 16 bases between. Germline V lookup: CDR1 SGDLS, CDR2 YYNGEE. DNA of the CDR3: TGTGCCAGCAGCGCCAATCCCGACAGGACCTCCTACGAGCAGTACTTC. This codes for CASSANPDRTSYEQYF.

V and J are TRBV19 and TRBJ1-1; D not resolved. Trimming removed 2 bases at V and 5 bases at J, with 9 bases between. This CDR3 has 13 amino acids. Germline loops: CDR1 LNHDA, CDR2 SQIVND (reference sequence). The CDR3 sequence: CASSIQVRTEAFF. The CDR3 region has the DNA TGTGCCAGTAGTATACAGGTCCGGACTGAAGCTTTCTTT.

This chain connects TRBV2 to TRBJ2-3; no clear D gene. The CDR3 has 11 residues. Germline V CDR1 and CDR2: SNHLY, FYNNEI. V was clipped by 4 bases and J by 7 bases, with 6 bases between them. The chain's CDR3 is CASSVGYTQYF. CDR3 coding DNA: TGTGCCAGCAGTGTCGGTTATACGCAGTATTTT.

This rearrangement joins TRBV9 to TRBJ2-3; TRBD2 aligns across 7 bases. The CDR3 has 18 residues. The ends lost 6 bases at V and 8 bases at J; junction bases unmatched: 24. Looked up from germline, CDR1 is SGDLS and CDR2 is YYNGEE. The CDR3 is CASKEVDGQRGEDVTQYF. As DNA, the CDR3 is TGTGCCAGCAAGGAGGTTGATGGCCAGCGGGGTGAGGATGTTACGCAGTATTTT.

The genes are TRBV14 and TRBJ2-1, with D hard to call. Germline CDR1 and CDR2: SGHDN and FVKESK. The CDR3 is made up of 15 amino acids. Trimming removed 1 base from V and 4 bases from J, with 11 bases in between. CDR3 sequence (DNA): TGTGCCAGCAGCCAAGTCCCGGGTTTATACAATGAGCAGTTCTTC. This gives the protein CASSQVPGLYNEQFF. Complete variable domain (other parts from reference TRBV14 and TRBJ2-1): EAGVTQFPSHSVIEKGQTVTLRCDPISGHDNLYWYRRVMGKEIKFLLHFVKESKQDESGMPNNRFLAERTGGTYSTLKVQPAELEDSGVYFCASSQVPGLYNEQFFGPGTRLTVL.

V and J are TRBV5-1 and TRBJ1-1; a weak D match, TRBD1 (6 bases). CDR3 length equals 13 residues. Trimming stripped 0 bases from V and 8 bases from J, with 11 bases between. Looked up from germline, CDR1 is SGHRS and CDR2 is YFSETQ. Here the CDR3 DNA reads TGCGCCAGCAGCTTGGACAGGGTGGGGGAAGCTTTCTTT. Translating gives CASSLDRVGEAFF.

This CDR3 is CASSLYNPGGYEQYF. For the CDR3, the DNA is TGTGCCAGCAGCTTATACAACCCGGGGGGCTACGAGCAGTACTTC. The chain couples TRBV7-6 to TRBJ2-7; 7 bases are a match to TRBD2. The CDR3 runs to 15 residues. The germline V gene encodes CDR1 SGHVS and CDR2 FNYEAQ. Losses at the gene ends were 2 bases for V and 3 bases for J; bases not matched to a gene: 7.

The chain has TRBV7-2 and TRBJ2-1, with 8 bases identical to TRBD2. Germline V gives CDR1 SGHTA, CDR2 FQGNSA. The CDR3 totals 15 residues. With V trimmed by 1 base and J by 5 bases, 4 bases remained unmatched. The CDR3 sequence is CASSLVSGVNNEQFF. The CDR3 bases are TGTGCCAGCAGCTTAGTTAGCGGGGTCAACAATGAGCAGTTCTTC. Variable domain in full (rest from reference TRBV7-2 and TRBJ2-1): GAGVSQSPSNKVTEKGKDVELRCDPISGHTALYWYRQSLGQGLEFLIYFQGNSAPDKSGLPSDRFSAERTGGSVSTLTIQRTQQEDSAVYLCASSLVSGVNNEQFFGPGTRLTVL.